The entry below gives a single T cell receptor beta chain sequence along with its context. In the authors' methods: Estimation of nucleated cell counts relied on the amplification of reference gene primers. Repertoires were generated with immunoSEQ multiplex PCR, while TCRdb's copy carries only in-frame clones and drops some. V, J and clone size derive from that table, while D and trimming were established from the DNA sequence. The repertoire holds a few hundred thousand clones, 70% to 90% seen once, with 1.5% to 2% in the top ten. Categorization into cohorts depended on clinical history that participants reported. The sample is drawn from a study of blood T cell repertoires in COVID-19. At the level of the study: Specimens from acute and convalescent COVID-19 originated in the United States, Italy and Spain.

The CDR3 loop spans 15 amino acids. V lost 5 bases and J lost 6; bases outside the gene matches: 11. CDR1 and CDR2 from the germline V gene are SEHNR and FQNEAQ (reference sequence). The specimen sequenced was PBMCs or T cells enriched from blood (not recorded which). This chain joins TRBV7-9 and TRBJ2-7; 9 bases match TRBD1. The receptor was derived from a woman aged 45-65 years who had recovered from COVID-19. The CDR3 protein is CASSPRDRARVEQYF. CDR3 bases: TGTGCCAGCAGCCCGCGGGACAGGGCTCGGGTCGAGCAGTACTTC.